A single sample gave rise to the 31 T cell receptor beta chains below, sequenced in a study of blood T cell repertoires in COVID-19. The repertoire was sequenced with immunoSEQ multiplex PCR; TCRdb's copy has only in-frame clones and lacks some. In the table there are about 280,000 clones, roughly 89% of which are singletons. Sequencing was carried out using peripheral blood. The receptors here all came from a man in his forties or fifties with acute or convalescent COVID-19.

This chain uses TRBV7-9 with TRBJ1-1; D is ambiguous. V was pared by 5 bases and J by 2 bases, with 3 bases between. Germline-derived CDR1 and CDR2 are SEHNR and FQNEAQ (reference sequence). The CDR3 spans 11 residues. CDR3 in DNA: TGTGCCAGCAGCCGTAACACTGAAGCTTTCTTT. Its protein product is CASSRNTEAFF.

On this clone itself: Other DNA sequences in the same sample also yield this CDR3. The chain carries TRBV20-1 and TRBJ2-5, with 7 positions matching TRBD1. V lost 6 bases, J lost 4 bases, and 2 bases stayed unmatched. The CDR3 runs 11 residues. The germline CDR1 and CDR2 sequences are DFQATT and SNEGSKA (reference sequence). CDR3 region: CSARDRETQYF. The CDR3 coding sequence is TGCAGTGCCCGGGACAGAGAGACCCAGTACTTC.

The genes are TRBV5-1 and TRBJ2-3; D is possibly TRBD1 (7 bases). The V gene lost 6 bases and the J gene lost 9 bases, with 20 bases spanning the gap. Germline CDR1 is SGHRS and CDR2 is YFSETQ. The CDR3 covers 14 residues. The CDR3 is CASNGQGGHLTQYF. For the CDR3, the DNA is TGCGCCAGCAATGGCCAGGGGGGTCATTTGACGCAGTATTTT.

The chain joins TRBV15 to TRBJ1-1; D not certain. This CDR3 region has 14 residues. The ends were cut back, 0 bases at V and 6 bases at J, with 11 bases in the middle. From germline, CDR1 is LNHNV and CDR2 YYDKDF (reference sequence). CDR3 DNA sequence: TGTGCCACCAGCAGAGATATTTCTTCGGCTGAAGCTTTCTTT. It yields the protein CATSRDISSAEAFF.

The genes are TRBV6-5 and TRBJ1-3, with D possibly TRBD1 on 5 matching bases. This CDR3 spans 15 amino acids. Germline lookup yields CDR1 MNHEY and CDR2 SVGAGI. V shed 7 bases and J shed 0 bases, with 13 bases lying between them. CDR3 coding DNA: TGTGCCAGCATGGCTGTTACAGGCTCTGGAAACACCATATATTTT. This translates into CASMAVTGSGNTIYF.

The genes are TRBV27 and TRBJ2-1, with D possibly being TRBD2 (5 bases). The V gene's germline CDR1 is MNHEY and CDR2 SMNVEV (reference sequence). The CDR3 is 17 residues long. The V gene lost 5 bases and the J gene lost 5 bases, with 22 bases spanning the gap. The CDR3 spells CASSLLGLAVGHNEQFF. The CDR3 coding sequence is TGTGCCAGCAGTCTCCTTGGACTCGCCGTAGGGCACAATGAGCAGTTCTTC.

This rearrangement joins TRBV7-9 to TRBJ1-1; D might be TRBD1 (5 bases). This CDR3 has 17 amino acids. Between the trimmed V and J ends, which lost 0 bases and 2 bases, there was a span of 16 bases. Germline V gene lookup returns CDR1 SEHNR and CDR2 FQNEAQ (reference sequence). The CDR3 region has the DNA TGTGCCAGCAGCTTAGCGAGCTCGGGGGAGGACAACACTGAAGCTTTCTTT. Its protein product is CASSLASSGEDNTEAFF. The full variable domain, in which reference TRBV7-9 and TRBJ1-1 provide the parts outside the CDR3, is DTGVSQNPRHKITKRGQNVTFRCDPISEHNRLYWYRQTLGQGPEFLTYFQNEAQLEKSRLLSDRFSAERPKGSFSTLEIQRTEQGDSAMYLCASSLASSGEDNTEAFFGQGTRLTVV.

The chain uses TRBV3-1 (or the pseudogene TRBV3-2) and TRBJ2-5, with D possibly TRBD2 on 5 matching bases. The CDR3 is 15 amino acids. CDR1 LGHDT and CDR2 YNNKEL come from the germline V gene (reference sequence). V was trimmed by 3 bases and J by 7 bases, leaving 18 bases between them. Written as DNA, the CDR3 is TGTGCCAGCAGCCAGGTTGTGGGGAGTGTAGGGACCCAGTACTTC. Its translation is CASSQVVGSVGTQYF.

The chain joins TRBV27 to TRBJ1-4; weak D call: TRBD1 (5 bases). Germline lookup yields CDR1 MNHEY and CDR2 SMNVEV (reference sequence). V lost 3 bases to trimming and J lost 8 bases, with 13 bases between them. The CDR3 sequence is 14 residues long. The CDR3 spells CASSFQGAGEKLFF. The CDR3 coding sequence is TGTGCCAGCAGTTTTCAAGGGGCAGGGGAAAAACTGTTTTTT.

This rearrangement joins TRBV9 to TRBJ2-7; 8 nucleotides align to TRBD1. Germline CDR1 SGDLS, CDR2 YYNGEE. Trimming took 4 bases from V and 2 from J; bases not matched to a gene: 11. This CDR3 spans 16 amino acids. CDR3 sequence: CASSPRGRGTAYEQYF. The CDR3 DNA is TGTGCCAGCAGCCCCAGGGGGCGGGGAACCGCCTACGAGCAGTACTTC. The entire variable domain, with the rest obtained from reference TRBV9 and TRBJ2-7, is as follows: DSGVTQTPKHLITATGQRVTLRCSPRSGDLSVYWYQQSLDQGLQFLIQYYNGEERAKGNILERFSAQQFPDLHSELNLSSLELGDSALYFCASSPRGRGTAYEQYFGPGTRLTVT.

Only a few counts were recorded for this clone. The V call is TRBV5-6, the J call TRBJ2-7, with D tentatively TRBD2 (7 bases). Germline lookup yields CDR1 SGHDT and CDR2 YYEEEE. Trimming removed 2 bases at V and 0 bases at J, with 12 bases between. This CDR3 has 15 residues. The CDR3 loop reads CASSFGRGASYEQYF. In nucleotides, the CDR3 is TGTGCCAGCAGCTTTGGTCGGGGGGCCTCCTACGAGCAGTACTTC.

The V and J genes are TRBV19 and TRBJ2-1; 7 bases match TRBD2. The J segment lost 10 bases and the V segment lost 5 bases, leaving 11 bases of the junction unmatched. Per germline, CDR1 LNHDA and CDR2 SQIVND (reference sequence). CDR3 length: 14 amino acids. CDR3 residues: CASSGGVLDYEQFF. The CDR3 DNA sequence: TGTGCCAGTAGTGGGGGGGTACTGGATTACGAGCAGTTCTTC.

This clone was detected once. V and J are TRBV3-1 (or the pseudogene TRBV3-2) and TRBJ2-1; 8 nucleotides agree with TRBD1. J was trimmed by 7 bases and V by 8 bases; bases with no gene match: 7. CDR3 size: 13 residues. Germline lookup yields CDR1 LGHDT and CDR2 YNNKEL (reference sequence). This chain's CDR3 is CASGQGAGNEQFF. In DNA form, the CDR3 reads TGTGCCAGCGGTCAGGGGGCCGGAAATGAGCAGTTCTTC.

J is TRBJ1-5 and V is TRBV12-3 or TRBV12-4; TRBD1 might be the D (6 bases). The V and J ends lost 5 bases and 13 bases respectively, with 12 bases between them. The CDR3 contains 11 residues. The CDR3 coding sequence is TGTGCCAGCAGTCCTGGGGGACAACAGCATTTT. Translation: CASSPGGQQHF.

The V call is TRBV19, the J call TRBJ1-3; D is unclear. The V end lost 3 bases, the J end lost 0 bases, and 18 bases lay between the germline ends. This CDR3 spans 18 amino acids. From germline, CDR1 is LNHDA and CDR2 SQIVND (reference sequence). CDR3 residues: CASSIQGWQRYSGNTIYF. As DNA, the CDR3 is TGTGCCAGTAGTATTCAAGGTTGGCAGCGATACTCTGGAAACACCATATATTTT.

The rearrangement uses TRBV7-2 and TRBJ2-5, with 10 positions matching TRBD2. With 5 bases clipped from V and 3 bases from J, the junction kept 6 bases outside the gene matches. CDR3 length equals 15 residues. CDR1 and CDR2 (germline): SGHTA, FQGNSA. CDR3 sequence reads: CASSTQLAGEETQYF. As DNA, the CDR3 is TGTGCCAGCAGCACGCAGCTAGCGGGGGAAGAGACCCAGTACTTC.

This clone has a single count. The junction and the germline gene differ at one end; a read error may be behind it. The chain recombines TRBV19 with TRBJ2-4; 9 bases are a match to TRBD2. This CDR3 spans 17 amino acids. CDR1 is LNHDA, CDR2 SQIVND, per germline (reference sequence). The CDR3 DNA reads as TGTACCAGTAGTATAGATCTATGGGGGACTAGCCCTAACATTCAGTACTTC. This encodes CTSSIDLWGTSPNIQYF.

The chain couples TRBV6-5 to TRBJ1-1; D possibly corresponds to TRBD1 (5 bases). V was clipped by 4 bases and J by 5 bases, with 17 bases between them. The CDR3 totals 15 residues. Germline V gene lookup returns CDR1 MNHEY and CDR2 SVGAGI. The DNA of the CDR3 is TGTGCCAGCAGTTCCCCTGGGGGACGGGGGACTGAAGCTTTCTTT. Protein: CASSSPGGRGTEAFF.

The V and J genes are TRBV9 and TRBJ1-1; tentative D call: TRBD1 (5 bases). Trimming cost V 0 bases and J 4 bases, with 16 bases left between them. The germline CDR1 and CDR2 sequences are SGDLS and YYNGEE. The CDR3 length is 16 residues. As DNA, the CDR3 is TGTGCCAGCAGCGTAGGTCCCAAAGGGGTTCCCACTGAAGCTTTCTTT. As protein: CASSVGPKGVPTEAFF.

This chain joins TRBV19 and TRBJ1-1; D unresolved. Germline CDR1 is LNHDA and CDR2 is SQIVND (reference sequence). Trimming pared 1 base from V and 0 bases from J, leaving 9 bases between. The length of the CDR3 is 15 residues. In DNA, the CDR3 is TGTGCCAGTAGTATAGGGGCCACCGTGAACACTGAAGCTTTCTTT. Translation: CASSIGATVNTEAFF.

The V and J genes are TRBV18 and TRBJ1-2; D possibly corresponds to TRBD1 (5 bases). CDR1 and CDR2 from the germline V gene are KGHSH and LQKENI. Trimming left V 3 bases short and J 0 bases short, with 8 bases between. CDR3 length: 14 residues. The CDR3 spells CASSPQGSNYGYTF. CDR3 nucleotide sequence: TGTGCCAGCTCACCCCAGGGATCTAACTATGGCTACACCTTC. Based on the CDR3 plus reference TRBV18 and TRBJ1-2, the full variable domain is NAGVMQNPRHLVRRRGQEARLRCSPMKGHSHVYWYRQLPEEGLKFMVYLQKENIIDESGMPKERFSAEFPKEGPSILRIQQVVRGDSAAYFCASSPQGSNYGYTFGSGTRLTVV.

The V call is TRBV11-3, the J call TRBJ2-2; D call uncertain. The CDR3 runs to 13 residues. Germline values: CDR1 SGHNT, CDR2 YENEEA. Trimming left V 5 bases short and J 6 bases short, with 10 bases between. CDR3 region: CASSERWSGELFF. Here the CDR3 DNA reads TGTGCCAGCAGCGAGAGGTGGTCCGGGGAGCTGTTTTTT.

The chain couples TRBV27 to TRBJ2-1, with 7 bases fitting TRBD2. J was trimmed by 4 bases and V by 5 bases; bases with no gene match: 11. The CDR3 is made up of 16 amino acids. From germline, CDR1 is MNHEY and CDR2 SMNVEV (reference sequence). CDR3 loop: CASSKGGGGMYNEQFF. The DNA for the CDR3 is TGTGCCAGCAGTAAAGGCGGGGGAGGTATGTACAATGAGCAGTTCTTC.

The rearrangement links TRBV7-3 to TRBJ2-5, with 7 positions matching TRBD1. The CDR3 has 13 residues. Germline V gives CDR1 SGHTA, CDR2 FQGTGA. After removal of 5 bases from V and 5 bases from J, the junction contained 5 bases not matched to a gene. CDR3 DNA sequence: TGTGCCAGCAGCCCGACAGGGTACGAGACCCAGTACTTC. Amino acid sequence: CASSPTGYETQYF.

V usage is TRBV5-1 and J usage is TRBJ2-1, with 10 bases lining up with TRBD1. Germline V gives CDR1 SGHRS, CDR2 YFSETQ. The length of the CDR3 is 18 residues. The trim removed 2 bases at V and 9 bases at J, leaving 17 bases unmatched. As DNA, the CDR3 is TGCGCCAGCAGCTTTAACTACGGGACAGGGGAGGTTGTTTTTGAGCAGTTCTTC. As protein: CASSFNYGTGEVVFEQFF.

The chain is built from TRBV6-6 and TRBJ1-4; a possible D gene is TRBD1 (5 bases). With 0 bases removed from V and 3 bases from J, the gap between germline ends came to 11 bases. Germline-derived CDR1 and CDR2 are MNHNY and SVGAGI (reference sequence). The CDR3 spans 16 residues. The CDR3: CASSYSLWGANEKLFF. The CDR3 DNA sequence: TGTGCCAGCAGTTACTCGTTGTGGGGGGCTAATGAAAAACTGTTTTTT.

The chain uses TRBV6-5 and TRBJ1-2; D perhaps matches TRBD1 (5 bases). This CDR3 has 15 residues. Germline V gene sequence: CDR1 MNHEY, CDR2 SVGAGI. Trimming removed 6 bases from V and 7 bases from J, with 21 bases in between. CDR3 DNA: TGTGCCAGCAGCCCACCGCGGGGACCTAATTTTGGCTACACCTTC. Translated, it gives CASSPPRGPNFGYTF.

The chain joins TRBV20-1 to TRBJ2-7; TRBD1 matches 8 bases. From germline, CDR1 is DFQATT and CDR2 SNEGSKA (reference sequence). V was pared by 5 bases and J by 7 bases, with 4 bases of the junction left unmatched. This CDR3 spans 11 amino acids. CDR3 region: CSAAQGGEQYF. Written as DNA, the CDR3 is TGCAGTGCTGCACAGGGGGGAGAGCAGTACTTC.

The chain joins TRBV13 to TRBJ1-2, with TRBD1 as a possible D gene (6 bases). The CDR3 totals 14 residues. Trimming stripped 6 bases from V and 6 bases from J, with 17 bases between. CDR1 and CDR2 (germline): PRHDT, FYEKMQ (reference sequence). The CDR3 here is CASRSTGFGHGYTF. The CDR3 nucleotides are TGTGCCAGCAGAAGTACAGGGTTCGGGCATGGCTACACCTTC.

V gene TRBV6-5 combines with J gene TRBJ1-4; 8 bases are shared with TRBD1. Germline V gives CDR1 MNHEY, CDR2 SVGAGI. V lost 10 bases to trimming and J lost 7 bases; unmatched junction nucleotides: 8. The CDR3 has 13 residues. CDR3 nucleotides: TGTGCCACCTCAGGGGGCGGTCTTGAAAAACTGTTTTTT. Translating it yields CATSGGGLEKLFF.

This clone turned up a few times. This rearrangement joins TRBV9 to TRBJ2-2; 10 bases match TRBD1. Germline V lookup: CDR1 SGDLS, CDR2 YYNGEE. The CDR3 consists of 15 residues. With V trimmed by 2 bases and J by 4 bases, 2 bases remained unmatched. The CDR3 protein is CASSVDRGLTGELFF. The CDR3 DNA reads TGTGCCAGCAGCGTCGACAGGGGGCTCACCGGGGAGCTGTTTTTT.